This TCR beta chain was recovered during a study of T cells after yellow fever vaccination. Study as a whole: Preparation of fractions with low cell numbers was performed using SMART-Seq v4 Ultra Low Input. Overall study results and limits: Boosting was followed by the reappearance of most primary-vaccination clones (about 97% CD4, 85% to 90% CD8). Abundant clonotypes from the bulk population could have been carried over as contaminants into FACS-sorted repertoires. Overall, a small share of clonotypes was seen in both CD4 and CD8 compartments.

A note on this clonotype: The antigen is unknown.

TCRdb used MiXCR to reprocess the 5' RACE reads, holding one entry per CDR3 protein. In the table there are under 600,000 distinct CDR3 sequences, less than 25% of which are singletons. The CDR3 sequence is 14 residues long. V lost 3 bases, J lost 1 base, and 8 bases lay in between. In germline, CDR1 is MNHEY, CDR2 SVGEGT. Sequenced material: PBMCs, taken more than 20 days after the first yellow fever vaccination. This chain connects TRBV6-2 or TRBV6-3 to TRBJ2-3; the D call may be TRBD1 or TRBD2 (5 bases each). This sequence was found in a man aged 18 to 35 who received the YFV17D yellow fever vaccine. The CDR3 nucleotides read TGTGCCAGCAGTTATGTGGGGGGCACAGATACGCAGTATTTT. Encoded protein: CASSYVGGTDTQYF.